The rows below give T cell receptor beta chains drawn from one sample of a study of blood T cells in healthy people across ages. One entry per CDR3 protein results from TCRdb running MiXCR on the 5' RACE reads. The sample gives 1.5 million to 2 million distinct CDR3 sequences, roughly 30% of which show up once; less than 9.5% is in the top ten. Specimen: blood. All receptors come from a woman aged 25 to 39 in good health. Both conserved end residues are part of each CDR3. D genes are given only for firm matches. Size is stated for part of the rows, as once, few or many counts, or as a class when the clone is expanded.

TRBJ1-5 | - | TRBV27 | - | 14 | CASSFRARGQPQHF | TGTGCCAGCAGTTTTAGAGCTCGGGGTCAGCCCCAGCATTTT
TRBJ2-7 | TRBD1 | TRBV11-2 | - | 15 | CTSSGRDRVGSEQYF | TGTACCAGCAGCGGCCGGGACAGGGTAGGTAGCGAGCAGTACTTC
TRBJ1-1 | - | TRBV25-1 | - | 13 | CASNSQLGTEAFF | TGTGCCAGCAACTCGCAGCTAGGAACTGAAGCTTTCTTT
TRBJ1-2 | - | TRBV19 | - | 12 | CASTSGLIGYTF | TGTGCCAGTACCTCCGGTCTAATAGGCTACACCTTC
TRBJ1-2 | - | TRBV10-3 | few | 17 | CAIEPLRDKAVNYGYTF | TGTGCCATTGAGCCGCTCCGGGACAAGGCAGTTAACTATGGCTACACCTTC
TRBJ1-1 | - | TRBV12-3/TRBV12-4 | - | 15 | CASSSTGRAITEAFF | TGTGCCAGCAGTTCAACCGGACGGGCGATCACTGAAGCTTTCTTT
TRBJ1-5 | TRBD1 | TRBV3-1 | - | 17 | CASSPGGLATGDRPQHF | TGTGCCAGCAGCCCAGGGGGGTTGGCGACAGGGGACCGGCCCCAGCATTTT
TRBJ2-7 | TRBD2 | TRBV6-1 | - | 18 | CASSRVGGGTSESHEQYF | TGTGCCAGCAGCCGAGTCGGGGGAGGGACTAGCGAGAGTCACGAGCAGTACTTC
TRBJ2-3 | TRBD2 | TRBV18 | - | 18 | CASSPILAGGPGTDTQYF | TGTGCCAGCTCACCTATCCTAGCGGGGGGACCGGGCACAGATACGCAGTATTTT
TRBJ2-6 | - | TRBV12-3/TRBV12-4 | few | 15 | CASTAGFSGANVLTF | TGTGCCAGCACCGCGGGGTTCTCTGGGGCCAACGTCCTGACTTTC
TRBJ2-3 | TRBD2 | TRBV24-1 | many | 13 | CATSDTGEGRQYF | TGTGCCACCAGTGATACGGGGGAGGGTCGGCAGTATTTT
TRBJ2-3 | TRBD2 | TRBV11-3 | few | 15 | CASSVESGSPDTQYF | TGTGCCAGCAGCGTCGAGAGCGGGAGCCCAGATACGCAGTATTTT
TRBJ2-3 | TRBD2 | TRBV9 | many | 15 | CASSERGGGTDTQYF | TGTGCCAGCAGCGAGCGGGGGGGTGGTACAGATACGCAGTATTTT
TRBJ2-3 | - | TRBV5-1 | few | 14 | CAISGGTAADTQYF | TGCGCCATCAGCGGCGGCACCGCTGCGGATACGCAGTATTTT
TRBJ2-7 | TRBD2 | TRBV28 | many | 14 | CASRLSGGGYEQYF | TGTGCCAGCAGATTAAGCGGGGGGGGCTACGAGCAGTACTTC
TRBJ2-4 | - | TRBV6-2/TRBV6-3 | few | 12 | CASSLSGTAQYF | TGTGCCAGCAGCCTCTCTGGAACTGCGCAGTACTTC
TRBJ2-1 | - | TRBV20-1 | - | 15 | CSAFGGVLSQETQFF | TGCAGTGCCTTCGGAGGGGTACTCTCTCAAGAGACCCAGTTCTTC
TRBJ1-2 | - | TRBV28 | - | 14 | CASSSFWQRHGYTF | TGTGCCAGCAGTTCTTTTTGGCAACGCCATGGCTACACCTTC
TRBJ2-5 | - | TRBV9 | - | 16 | CASSVEPGRPRETQYF | TGTGCCAGCAGCGTAGAACCAGGAAGGCCTCGAGAGACCCAGTACTTC
TRBJ1-6 | TRBD1 | TRBV7-8 | few | 15 | CASSSGQGTRVPLHF | TGTGCCAGCAGCTCAGGACAGGGGACCCGGGTACCCCTCCACTTT
TRBJ2-1 | - | TRBV29-1 | - | 14 | CSVKPGSSYNEQFF | TGCAGCGTTAAACCGGGGTCCTCCTACAATGAGCAGTTCTTC
TRBJ2-5 | TRBD2 | TRBV4-1 | few | 17 | CASSQGLAGGYQETQYF | TGCGCCAGCAGCCAAGGGCTAGCGGGGGGGTACCAAGAGACCCAGTACTTC
TRBJ2-3 | - | TRBV29-1 | many | 15 | CSVDFYVSSTDTQYF | TGCAGCGTTGATTTCTACGTCTCTAGCACAGATACGCAGTATTTT
TRBJ2-5 | - | TRBV3-1 | - | 16 | CASSQDSGQGTVPQYF | TGTGCCAGCAGCCAAGATTCAGGTCAGGGGACCGTACCCCAGTACTTC
TRBJ1-1 | - | TRBV29-1 | few | 13 | CSVVKRDLWEAFF | TGCAGCGTTGTTAAGCGTGATCTATGGGAAGCTTTCTTT
TRBJ2-7 | TRBD2 | TRBV6-5 | - | 16 | CASSYSIAGESSEQYF | TGTGCCAGCAGTTACTCGATTGCGGGAGAATCCTCCGAGCAGTACTTC
TRBJ1-5 | - | TRBV5-6 | - | 16 | CASSLDRGDSNQPQHF | TGTGCCAGCAGCCTAGATCGGGGGGATAGCAATCAGCCCCAGCATTTT
TRBJ1-2 | - | TRBV7-9 | - | 12 | CASRSGVDGYTF | TGTGCCAGCCGATCCGGGGTGGATGGCTACACCTTC
TRBJ2-7 | - | TRBV6-2/TRBV6-3 | - | 15 | CASSYSWTASYEQYF | TGTGCCAGCAGTTACTCGTGGACGGCATCCTACGAGCAGTACTTC
TRBJ1-6 | - | TRBV9 | few | 15 | CASSVWGSYNSPLHF | TGTGCCAGCAGCGTATGGGGCTCCTATAATTCACCCCTCCACTTT
TRBJ2-7 | TRBD1 | TRBV5-1 | few | 15 | CASRSGQGTNYEQYF | TGCGCCAGCAGATCAGGACAGGGGACCAACTACGAGCAGTACTTC
TRBJ1-5 | - | TRBV6-1 | - | 13 | CASRGTGLVPQHF | TGTGCCAGCAGAGGCACAGGGCTCGTACCCCAGCATTTT
TRBJ1-1 | TRBD1 | TRBV5-1 | few | 18 | CASSLRHRQGPLNTEAFF | TGCGCCAGCAGCTTGAGGCACCGACAGGGGCCCCTGAACACTGAAGCTTTCTTT
TRBJ2-7 | TRBD2 | TRBV4-2 | many | 15 | CASSQDAGVGFEQYF | TGTGCCAGCAGCCAAGATGCGGGGGTGGGTTTCGAGCAGTACTTC
TRBJ1-1 | - | TRBV12-3/TRBV12-4 | - | 15 | CASSFRGARNTEAFF | TGTGCCAGCAGTTTTCGGGGGGCACGGAACACTGAAGCTTTCTTT
TRBJ2-7 | - | TRBV10-3 | many | 14 | CAISEGTPTYEQYF | TGTGCCATCAGTGAGGGGACACCTACCTACGAGCAGTACTTC
TRBJ2-7 | TRBD1 | TRBV3-1 | - | 15 | CASSRRTGGLDEQYF | TGTGCCAGCAGCCGGCGGACAGGGGGCCTCGACGAGCAGTACTTC
TRBJ2-3 | - | TRBV6-4 | - | 14 | CASSPGSLTDTQYF | TGTGCCAGCAGTCCGGGGAGCCTCACAGATACGCAGTATTTT
TRBJ2-4 | - | TRBV29-1 | - | 12 | CSVDHRVNEQYF | TGCAGCGTTGATCACAGGGTCAATGAGCAGTACTTC
TRBJ2-6 | - | TRBV27 | many | 16 | CASSFLTTSGANVLTF | TGTGCCAGCAGTTTCTTGACTACCTCTGGGGCCAACGTCCTGACTTTC
TRBJ1-2 | TRBD1 | TRBV28 | - | 15 | CASKTDRDRGQGYTF | TGTGCCAGCAAAACGGATCGGGACAGGGGGCAGGGCTACACCTTC
TRBJ2-4 | - | TRBV27 | few | 13 | CASRGSGRNIQYF | TGTGCCAGCAGGGGAAGCGGGCGGAACATTCAGTACTTC
TRBJ2-3 | TRBD2 | TRBV15 | few | 15 | CATSRDLGLEDTQYF | TGTGCCACCAGCAGAGATCTGGGACTAGAGGATACGCAGTATTTT
TRBJ2-3 | TRBD2 | TRBV24-1 | many | 16 | CATSDTTGTSIDTQYF | TGTGCCACCAGTGATACTACCGGGACTAGTATAGATACGCAGTATTTT
TRBJ1-2 | TRBD1 | TRBV20-1 | - | 16 | CSARPTGAGARHGYTF | TGCAGTGCTAGACCGACAGGGGCCGGGGCCCGCCATGGCTACACCTTC
TRBJ2-5 | - | TRBV6-2/TRBV6-3 | few | 16 | CASRPGLLRTKETQYF | TGTGCCAGCAGGCCGGGACTTCTGAGAACCAAAGAGACCCAGTACTTC
TRBJ2-7 | - | TRBV7-6 | few | 14 | CASTVGLSDYEQYF | TGTGCCAGCACCGTTGGACTTTCAGACTACGAGCAGTACTTC
TRBJ1-5 | - | TRBV7-2 | - | 14 | CASSLESGDQPQHF | TGTGCCAGCAGCCTAGAGTCCGGGGATCAGCCCCAGCATTTT
TRBJ1-5 | - | TRBV9 | few | 16 | CASSLQEPYSNQPQHF | TGTGCCAGCAGCCTTCAGGAACCCTATAGCAATCAGCCCCAGCATTTT
TRBJ1-5 | - | TRBV4-1 | few | 15 | CASSQMTGGNQPQHF | TGCGCCAGCAGCCAAATGACAGGTGGGAATCAGCCCCAGCATTTT
TRBJ2-7 | - | TRBV12-3/TRBV12-4 | - | 18 | CASRDFRTDLNPTYEQYF | TGTGCCAGCAGGGACTTTCGGACAGATCTTAACCCTACCTACGAGCAGTACTTC
TRBJ2-3 | TRBD1 | TRBV20-1 | - | 13 | CSARDTGVDTQYF | TGCAGTGCTAGAGATACAGGGGTGGATACGCAGTATTTT
TRBJ2-3 | TRBD2 | TRBV2 | few | 12 | CAGGLVADTQYF | TGTGCCGGAGGACTAGTGGCAGATACGCAGTATTTT